This is a list of T cell receptor beta chains from one sample in a study of blood T cells in healthy people across ages. MiXCR, applied by TCRdb to the 5' RACE reads, yields one record per CDR3 protein. The sample has approximately 790,000 distinct CDR3 sequences; 60% to 80% are singletons. The sequenced sample consisted of blood. The receptors stem from a young man in good health. Each CDR3 is given with its conserved first and last residue. A D gene is named only where the DNA matches it firmly. Size is stated for part of the rows, as once, few or many counts, or as a class when the clone is expanded.

d_call j_call v_call clone_size cdr3_nt cdr3_aa
. TRBJ2-3 TRBV10-3 . TGTGCCATCAGATTCGGAGGTGGAGGCGAACCTCCGAGGGGCGCAGATACGCAGTATTTT CAIRFGGGGEPPRGADTQYF
. TRBJ2-2 TRBV28 . TGTGCCATCCAATCCGGGTACACCGGGGAGCTGTTTTTT CAIQSGYTGELFF
. TRBJ1-2 TRBV5-5 . TGTGCCAGCAGCCCGGACTATGGCTACATCTTC CASSPDYGYIF
. TRBJ2-5 TRBV10-3 few TGTGCCATCAGTGAAGGACACCAAGAGACCCAGTACTTC CAISEGHQETQYF
. TRBJ2-7 TRBV6-1 . TGTGCCAGCAAAACGAGGAGCTACGAGCAGTACTTC CASKTRSYEQYF
TRBD1 TRBJ1-2 TRBV20-1 once TGCAGTGCTCGTACAGGGGATCGTTATGGCTACACCTTC CSARTGDRYGYTF
TRBD2 TRBJ2-1 TRBV27 . TGTGCCAGCAGTTCGGGGCCTAGCGGGTTAAATGAGCAGTTCTTC CASSSGPSGLNEQFF
. TRBJ2-7 TRBV10-3 . TGTGCCATCAGGAGGGGTACGGGGGTGTCCCCCTACGAGCAGTACTTC CAIRRGTGVSPYEQYF
TRBD1 TRBJ2-1 TRBV27 . TGTGCCAGCAGTCTAGACAGGGTGAGCAATGAGCAGTTCTTC CASSLDRVSNEQFF
TRBD2 TRBJ2-2 TRBV7-2 . TGTGCCAGCAGCCGCGAGGGACTACCGAACACCGGGGAGCTGTTTTTT CASSREGLPNTGELFF
TRBD2 TRBJ2-7 TRBV4-2 few TGTGCCAGCAGCCAAGAGGGACTAGCTCGCGAGCAGTACTTC CASSQEGLAREQYF
TRBD2 TRBJ2-1 TRBV27 . TGTGCCAGCAGTTCTGGACTAGCGGGGGATCTCAATGAGCAGTTCTTC CASSSGLAGDLNEQFF
TRBD1 TRBJ1-4 TRBV7-6 . TGTGCCAGCAGCTTAAATACAGGGGGCGGCTCAACTAATGAAAAACTGTTTTTT CASSLNTGGGSTNEKLFF
TRBD2 TRBJ2-1 TRBV6-6 . TGTGCCAGCAGGGACGTAGCGGGGGGGCAAAATGAGCAGTTCTTC CASRDVAGGQNEQFF
. TRBJ2-6 TRBV6-1 many TGTGCCAGTGAACCCTCTGGGGCCAACGTCCTGACTTTC CASEPSGANVLTF
. TRBJ1-2 TRBV7-2 . TGTGCCAGCAGCTTAGCCCCGGACAGTGGCTATGGCTACACCTTC CASSLAPDSGYGYTF
TRBD2 TRBJ2-5 TRBV7-2 few TGTGCCAGCAGCTTATATCCGGGGGGGCAAGAGACCCAGTACTTC CASSLYPGGQETQYF
. TRBJ2-2 TRBV5-4 . TGTGCCAGCAGGCGTGACGCGGGTTCGAACACCGGGGAGCTGTTTTTT CASRRDAGSNTGELFF
TRBD1 TRBJ2-3 TRBV6-1 once TGCGCCAGCAGGGTTCATCTGGGGACAGGGGGTACCACAGATACGCAGTATTTT CASRVHLGTGGTTDTQYF
. TRBJ2-2 TRBV14 . TGTGCCAGCAGGCAAAGAAGGGACACCGGGGAGCTGTTTTTT CASRQRRDTGELFF